This TCR beta chain was captured by sequencing in a study of cytomegalovirus exposure and HLA in healthy donors. Donors in the study were healthy people who gave bone marrow. Losses at the gene ends were 3 bases for V and 0 bases for J; bases not matched to a gene: 5. This CDR3 contains 16 residues. The germline CDR1 and CDR2 sequences are SGHRS and YFSETQ. This clone occurred a few times. With 60 Vbeta and 13 Jbeta primers, the PCR was carried out. Sequencing was performed with immunoSEQ multiplex PCR; in TCRdb, only in-frame clones are kept and a portion is missing. The sample lists some 150,000 clones, approximately 80% occurring once.

This clonotype was sampled from a man aged 25-45 years in good health and CMV-seropositive. Sequenced sample: PBMCs. The rearrangement joins TRBV5-1 to TRBJ1-1; 10 nucleotides match TRBD1. The CDR3 sequence is CASSSKGTGVNTEAFF. The DNA for the CDR3 is TGCGCCAGCAGCTCGAAGGGGACAGGGGTGAACACTGAAGCTTTCTTT.